Detailed here is one T cell receptor (beta chain). Its antigen has not been determined. Base qualities are missing; no much larger clone stands one base away. The data stem from a study of T cell repertoires in cytomegalovirus infection (dated by TCRdb to about 2019). Broadly, across the study: Peptide stimulations targeted recently identified HLA-C-restricted CMV epitopes, whose presentation resists viral immunomodulation, together with well-studied HLA-B-restricted epitopes. The HLA type of each donor mattered for the analysis, because public TCR beta signatures pointed to carriage of CMV infection along with the matching HLA type.

Results the study describes overall, beyond this receptor: Carriers of CMV infection plus the relevant HLA type were discriminated by the cumulative frequency of public TCR beta family members in the study cohort and in an independent 352-donor cohort. The ex vivo response was dominated by HLA-C-restricted CMV-specific TCR beta clonotypes, which also provided the single most frequent clonotype in two of eight donors.

Explained via the paper, the treatment or condition label denotes: in vitro stimulation with specific CMV peptide epitopes to enrich CMV-specific T cells. For sequencing, an Illumina HiSeq 1500 was employed. TCRdb ran its own pipeline on the public reads, namely fastp trimming at Q25 and MiXCR clone calling, and kept in-frame beta chains. A single entry per CDR3 protein holds the most common genes and DNA from its merged rows. This sample gives some 350,000 distinct CDR3 sequences in total; nearly 35% of them show up just once. Clones ranked in the top ten supply 13% of the sample. From its cysteine to its phenylalanine, the CDR3 spans 16 amino acids. Just the 48-base CDR3 DNA is kept, in frame starting at base 1. V gives up 1 base and J gives up 0 bases, and the segment between their germline ends measures 9 bases. Via the germline V gene, CDR1 is SGHDN and CDR2 FVKESK.

The rearranged segments are TRBV14 and TRBJ2-2; a tentative D match to TRBD2 spans 5 bases. This TCR was sampled from a human donor in good health (CMV status not recorded). Some clones in this sample may be carry-over from other donors' samples. Source: cultured PBMCs, taken from culture after CMV antigen stimulation. The nucleotides are TGTGCCAGCAGCCAAGTGGAGGAGTCGAACACCGGGGAGCTGTTTTTT. Translated, it gives CASSQVEESNTGELFF.